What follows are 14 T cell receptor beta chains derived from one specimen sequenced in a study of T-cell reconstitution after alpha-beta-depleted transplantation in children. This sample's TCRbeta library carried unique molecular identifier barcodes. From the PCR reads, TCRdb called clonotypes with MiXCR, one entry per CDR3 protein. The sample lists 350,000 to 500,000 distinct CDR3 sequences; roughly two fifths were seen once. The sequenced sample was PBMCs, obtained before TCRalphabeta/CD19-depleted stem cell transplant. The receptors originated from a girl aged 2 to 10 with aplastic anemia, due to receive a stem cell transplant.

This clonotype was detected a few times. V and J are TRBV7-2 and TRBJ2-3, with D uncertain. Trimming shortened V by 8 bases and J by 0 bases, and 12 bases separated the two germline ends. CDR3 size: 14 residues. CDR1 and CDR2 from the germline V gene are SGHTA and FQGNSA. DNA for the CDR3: TGTGCCAGCGCCCCCTTAAGTAGCACAGATACGCAGTATTTT. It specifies CASAPLSSTDTQYF.

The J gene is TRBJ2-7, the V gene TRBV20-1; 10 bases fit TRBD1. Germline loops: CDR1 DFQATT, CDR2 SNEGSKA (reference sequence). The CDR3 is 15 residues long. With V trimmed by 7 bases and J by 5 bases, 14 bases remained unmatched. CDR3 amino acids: CSVSRGQGNVNEQYF. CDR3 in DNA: TGCAGTGTTAGTCGGGGACAGGGGAACGTGAACGAGCAGTACTTC.

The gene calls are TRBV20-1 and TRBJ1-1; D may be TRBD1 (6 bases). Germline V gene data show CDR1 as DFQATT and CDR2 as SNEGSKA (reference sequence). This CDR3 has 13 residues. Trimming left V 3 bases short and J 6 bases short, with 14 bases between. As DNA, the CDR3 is TGCAGTGCTAGGAAAGCAGGGGACCCTGAAGCTTTCTTT. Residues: CSARKAGDPEAFF.

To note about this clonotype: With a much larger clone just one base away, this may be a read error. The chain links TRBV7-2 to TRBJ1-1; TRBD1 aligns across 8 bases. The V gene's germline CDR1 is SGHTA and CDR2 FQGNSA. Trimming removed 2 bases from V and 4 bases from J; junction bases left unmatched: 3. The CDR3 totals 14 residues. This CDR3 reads CASSLNRGTTEAFF. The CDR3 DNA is TGTGCCAGCAGCTTAAACAGGGGGACCACTGAAGCTTTCTTT.

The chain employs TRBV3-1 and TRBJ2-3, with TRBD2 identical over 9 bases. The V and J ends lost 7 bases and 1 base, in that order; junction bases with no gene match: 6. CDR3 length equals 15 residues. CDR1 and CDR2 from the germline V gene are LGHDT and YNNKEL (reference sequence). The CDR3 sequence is CASTLGLAGTDTQYF. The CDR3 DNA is TGTGCCAGCACCCTGGGACTAGCCGGCACAGATACGCAGTATTTT.

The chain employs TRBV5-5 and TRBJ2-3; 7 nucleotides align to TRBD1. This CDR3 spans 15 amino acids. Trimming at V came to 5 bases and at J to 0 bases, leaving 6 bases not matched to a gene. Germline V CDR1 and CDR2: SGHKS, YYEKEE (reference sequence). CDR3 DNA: TGTGCCAGCAGACGAGGGACAGTTAGCACAGATACGCAGTATTTT. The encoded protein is CASRRGTVSTDTQYF.

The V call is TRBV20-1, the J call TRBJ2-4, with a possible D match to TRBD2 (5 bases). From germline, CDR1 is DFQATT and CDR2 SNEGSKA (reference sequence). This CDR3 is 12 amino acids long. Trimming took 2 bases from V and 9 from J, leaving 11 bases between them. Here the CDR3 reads CSARLRAGIQYF. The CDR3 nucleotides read TGCAGTGCTAGACTGCGGGCGGGCATTCAGTACTTC.

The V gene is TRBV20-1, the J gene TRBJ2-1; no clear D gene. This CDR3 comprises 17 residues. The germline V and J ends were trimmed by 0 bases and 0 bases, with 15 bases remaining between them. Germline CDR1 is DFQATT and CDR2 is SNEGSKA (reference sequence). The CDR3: CSARDLKSRSSYNEQFF. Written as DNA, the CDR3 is TGCAGTGCTAGAGATCTTAAGTCCCGGTCCTCCTACAATGAGCAGTTCTTC.

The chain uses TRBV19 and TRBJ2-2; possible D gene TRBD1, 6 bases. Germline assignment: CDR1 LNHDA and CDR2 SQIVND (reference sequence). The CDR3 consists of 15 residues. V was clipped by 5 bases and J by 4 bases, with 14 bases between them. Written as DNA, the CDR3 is TGTGCCAGTAGTCCGTTAACAGGGTTCACCGGGGAGCTGTTTTTT. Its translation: CASSPLTGFTGELFF.

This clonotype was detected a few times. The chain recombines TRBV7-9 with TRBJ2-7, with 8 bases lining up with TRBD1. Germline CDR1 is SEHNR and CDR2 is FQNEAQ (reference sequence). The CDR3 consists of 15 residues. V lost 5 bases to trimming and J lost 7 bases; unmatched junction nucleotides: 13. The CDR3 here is CASSAPGQVFGEQYF. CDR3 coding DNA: TGTGCCAGCAGCGCCCCGGGACAGGTGTTTGGAGAGCAGTACTTC.

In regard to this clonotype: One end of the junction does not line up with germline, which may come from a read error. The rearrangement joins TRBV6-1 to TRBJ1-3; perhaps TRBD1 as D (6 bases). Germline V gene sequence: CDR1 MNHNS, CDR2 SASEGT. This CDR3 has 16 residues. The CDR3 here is CASSEASGGSGNTMYF. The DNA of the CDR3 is TGTGCCAGCAGTGAAGCATCCGGGGGCTCTGGAAACACCATGTATTTT.

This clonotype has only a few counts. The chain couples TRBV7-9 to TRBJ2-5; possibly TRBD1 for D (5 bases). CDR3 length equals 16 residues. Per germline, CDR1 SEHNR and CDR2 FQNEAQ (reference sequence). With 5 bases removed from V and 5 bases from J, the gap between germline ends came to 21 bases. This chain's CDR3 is CASSPPIGAGRETQYF. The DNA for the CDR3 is TGTGCCAGCAGCCCCCCGATAGGGGCCGGAAGGGAGACCCAGTACTTC.

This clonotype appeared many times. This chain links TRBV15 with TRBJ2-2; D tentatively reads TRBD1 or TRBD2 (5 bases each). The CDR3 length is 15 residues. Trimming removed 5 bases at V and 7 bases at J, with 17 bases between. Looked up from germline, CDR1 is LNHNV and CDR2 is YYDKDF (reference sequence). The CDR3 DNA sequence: TGTGCCACCAGCGGTTTCGACAGCGGCGGCGGGGAGCTGTTTTTT. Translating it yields CATSGFDSGGGELFF.

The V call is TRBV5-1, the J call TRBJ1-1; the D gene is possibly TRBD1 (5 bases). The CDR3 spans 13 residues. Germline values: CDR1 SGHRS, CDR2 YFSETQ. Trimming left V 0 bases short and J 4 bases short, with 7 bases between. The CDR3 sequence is CASSLEGRTEAFF. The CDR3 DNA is TGCGCCAGCAGCTTGGAGGGGCGCACTGAAGCTTTCTTT.